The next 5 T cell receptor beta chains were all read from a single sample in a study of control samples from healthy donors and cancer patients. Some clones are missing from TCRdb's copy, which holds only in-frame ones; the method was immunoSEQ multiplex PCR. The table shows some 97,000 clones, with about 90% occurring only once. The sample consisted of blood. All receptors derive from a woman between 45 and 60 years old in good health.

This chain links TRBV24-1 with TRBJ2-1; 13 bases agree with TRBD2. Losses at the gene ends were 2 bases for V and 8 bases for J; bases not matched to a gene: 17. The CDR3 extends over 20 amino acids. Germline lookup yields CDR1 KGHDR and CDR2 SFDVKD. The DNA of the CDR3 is TGTGCCACCAGTGATTCTGCCGGGACTAGCGGGGCTCTGGGGTGGGATGAGCAGTTCTTC. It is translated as CATSDSAGTSGALGWDEQFF.

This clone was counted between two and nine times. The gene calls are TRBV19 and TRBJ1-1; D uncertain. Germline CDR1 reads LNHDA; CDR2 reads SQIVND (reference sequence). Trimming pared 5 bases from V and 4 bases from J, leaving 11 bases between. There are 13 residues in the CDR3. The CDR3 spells CASSGFWGTEAFF. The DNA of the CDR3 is TGTGCCAGTAGTGGCTTTTGGGGCACTGAAGCTTTCTTT.

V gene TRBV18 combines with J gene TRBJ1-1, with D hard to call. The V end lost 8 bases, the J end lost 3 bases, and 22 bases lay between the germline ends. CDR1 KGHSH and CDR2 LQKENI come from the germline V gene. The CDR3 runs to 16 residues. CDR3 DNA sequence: TGTGCCAGCCGCACACAACCACCCCGGGTTGACACTGAAGCTTTCTTT. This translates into CASRTQPPRVDTEAFF.

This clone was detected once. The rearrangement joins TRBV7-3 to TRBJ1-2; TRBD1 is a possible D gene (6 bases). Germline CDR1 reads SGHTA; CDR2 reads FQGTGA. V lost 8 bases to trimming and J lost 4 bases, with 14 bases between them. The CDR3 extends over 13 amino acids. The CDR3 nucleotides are TGTGCCAGCCGGAACTCAGGGGCCTATGGCTACACCTTC. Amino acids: CASRNSGAYGYTF.

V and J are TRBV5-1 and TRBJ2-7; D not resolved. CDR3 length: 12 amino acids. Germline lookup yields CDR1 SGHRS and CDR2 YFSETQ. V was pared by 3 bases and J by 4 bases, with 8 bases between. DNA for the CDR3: TGCGCCAGCAGCTCCCCCGGGTACGAGCAGTACTTC. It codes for CASSSPGYEQYF.